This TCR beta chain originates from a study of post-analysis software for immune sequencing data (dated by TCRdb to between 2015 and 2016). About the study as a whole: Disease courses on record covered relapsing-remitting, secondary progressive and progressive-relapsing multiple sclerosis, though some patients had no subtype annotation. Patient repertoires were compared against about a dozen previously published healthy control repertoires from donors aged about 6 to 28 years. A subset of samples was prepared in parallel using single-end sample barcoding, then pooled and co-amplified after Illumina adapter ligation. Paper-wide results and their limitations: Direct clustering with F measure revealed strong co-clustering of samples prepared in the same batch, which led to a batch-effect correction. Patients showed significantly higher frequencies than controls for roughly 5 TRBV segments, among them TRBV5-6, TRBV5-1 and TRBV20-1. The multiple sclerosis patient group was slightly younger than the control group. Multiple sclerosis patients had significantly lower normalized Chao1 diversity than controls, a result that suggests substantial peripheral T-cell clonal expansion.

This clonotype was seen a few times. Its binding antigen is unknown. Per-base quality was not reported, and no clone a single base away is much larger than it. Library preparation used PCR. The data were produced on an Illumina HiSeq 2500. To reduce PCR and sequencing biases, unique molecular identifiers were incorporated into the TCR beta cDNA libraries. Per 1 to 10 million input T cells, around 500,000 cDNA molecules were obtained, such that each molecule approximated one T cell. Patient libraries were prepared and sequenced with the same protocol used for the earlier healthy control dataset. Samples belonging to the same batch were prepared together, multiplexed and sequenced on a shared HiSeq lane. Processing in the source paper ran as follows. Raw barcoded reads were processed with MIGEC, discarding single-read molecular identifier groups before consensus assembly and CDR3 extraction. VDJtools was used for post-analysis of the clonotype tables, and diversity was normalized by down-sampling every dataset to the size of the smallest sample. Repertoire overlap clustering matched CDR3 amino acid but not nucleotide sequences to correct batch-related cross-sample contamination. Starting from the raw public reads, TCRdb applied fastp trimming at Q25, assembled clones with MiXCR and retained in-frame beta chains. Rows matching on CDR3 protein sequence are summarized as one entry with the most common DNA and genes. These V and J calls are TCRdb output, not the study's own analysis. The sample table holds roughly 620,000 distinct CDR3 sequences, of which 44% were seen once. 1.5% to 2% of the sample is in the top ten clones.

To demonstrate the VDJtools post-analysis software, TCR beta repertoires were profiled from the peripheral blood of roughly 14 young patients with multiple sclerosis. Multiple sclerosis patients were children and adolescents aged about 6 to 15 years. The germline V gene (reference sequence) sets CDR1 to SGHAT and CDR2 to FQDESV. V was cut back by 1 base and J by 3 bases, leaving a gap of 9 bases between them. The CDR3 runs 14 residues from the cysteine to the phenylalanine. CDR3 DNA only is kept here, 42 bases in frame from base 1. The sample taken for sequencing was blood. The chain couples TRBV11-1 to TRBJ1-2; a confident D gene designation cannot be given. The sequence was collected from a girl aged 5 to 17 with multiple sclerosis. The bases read TGTGCCAGCAGCTTAGGCCCGCTCGACTATGGCTACACCTTC. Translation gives CASSLGPLDYGYTF.